This TCR beta chain was sequenced during a study of T cells in localized non-small cell lung cancer (dated by TCRdb to 2018 to 2021). In terms of the full investigation: The study analyzed T cell repertoires of a few hundred early-stage NSCLC patients, comparing tumors and uninvolved tumor-adjacent lungs. NSCLC patients had a mean age of roughly 66 years, and more than 120 were male and 85 to 110 female. The cohort was made up of roughly 250 treatment-naive NSCLC patients whose localized lung tumors had been resected. The paper as a whole reports these results and caveats: A median of about 61 of the top 100 tumor clones turned up in the paired uninvolved adjacent lung, and roughly 28 of those clones also ranked among the top 100 of that same adjacent lung. Because multi-region tumor sequencing was not performed, intratumor heterogeneity could not be ruled out. Because of the exploratory design, TCR variables were selected using unadjusted p-values without false-discovery rate correction. Longer overall survival was associated with higher T cell density in blood, whereas shorter survival was associated with higher clonality in adjacent lung. The highest T cell clonality was observed in uninvolved tumor-adjacent lung, where clonality exceeded that of tumor, suggesting that antigenic responses were more focused in uninvolved tumor-adjacent lung.

At diagnosis, peripheral blood, uninvolved tumor-adjacent lung and tumor were collected and were preserved as a mix of fresh-frozen and FFPE material. Blood samples were analyzed as peripheral blood mononuclear cells for TCR repertoire profiling. The immunoSEQ Assay was used to sequence TCR beta CDR3 regions from DNA. Concerning the study's data processing: T cell density was computed as TCR beta template counts normalized to usable DNA estimated by amplifying housekeeping genes. Richness was estimated with the preseqR package, extrapolating to 400,000 templates for PBMC samples and 120,000 templates for tissue samples. Clonality was taken to be one minus Pielou's evenness. Tissue-enriched TCRs were identified through differential abundance testing performed on productive amino-acid clonotypes, with a minimum total count of 5 and an alpha of 0.1. Repertoire overlap between compartments was quantified with the Jaccard Index and Morisita Overlap Index. GLIPH grouped TCR beta CDR3s together with public tetramer-defined viral CDR3s, and a viral motif had to include at least three viral sequences and show V-gene enrichment. Not all clones reach the TCRdb copy of this immuneACCESS table, which keeps in-frame sequences only. Checked studies attribute under half of the gap to unresolved V genes and leave the rest unexplained. V and J calls and clone size are those listed in that table; D and trimming were worked out from the DNA. This sample lists about 78,000 clones; 84% were detected once. Of the sample, more than 2.5% falls within the top ten clones.

For this clone: Its antigen remains undetermined. One base away there is no much larger clone; base qualities are not given.

The CDR1 and CDR2 encoded by the germline V gene are SGHTA and FQGNSA. V has 3 bases trimmed and J has 4 bases trimmed; junction bases matching no gene number 1. From cysteine to phenylalanine, the CDR3 is 13 amino acids long. The kept DNA is CDR3 alone, 39 bases in frame from the first base. Recombination linked TRBV7-2 to TRBJ2-5, with 8 bases matching TRBD2. Sequencing used peripheral blood, obtained before any cancer treatment. The receptor comes from a man between 40 and 75 years old with stage I lung adenocarcinoma. At the DNA level, the sequence is TGTGCCAGCAGCTTGACTAGCGTAGAGACCCAGTACTTC. This encodes CASSLTSVETQYF.